What follows are 27 T cell receptor beta chains derived from one specimen sequenced in a study of blood T cell repertoires in COVID-19. Method: immunoSEQ multiplex PCR; TCRdb's copy keeps in-frame clones and lacks some. The sample includes more than 250,000 clones, approximately 90% of them seen just once. Sequences were obtained from PBMCs or T cells enriched from blood (not recorded which). The receptors derive from a woman aged 40-49 years who had recovered from COVID-19.

This clone was picked up one time. The V call is TRBV18, the J call TRBJ2-1; perhaps TRBD1 as D (5 bases). The germline V and J ends were trimmed by 5 bases and 12 bases, with 20 bases remaining between them. Germline values: CDR1 KGHSH, CDR2 LQKENI. There are 14 residues in the CDR3. The CDR3 coding sequence is TGTGCCAGCTCAGAGCTTCAGGGCAGTACCACGCAGTTCTTC. Its protein is CASSELQGSTTQFF.

V usage is TRBV5-8 and J usage is TRBJ1-5, with 8 bases identical to TRBD1. This CDR3 contains 18 residues. Germline assignment: CDR1 SGHTS and CDR2 YDEGEE. The trim removed 5 bases at V and 0 bases at J, leaving 13 bases unmatched. The CDR3 region has the DNA TGTGCCAGCAGGACACGGCAGGGGGCCTCTTATAGCAATCAGCCCCAGCATTTT. Protein: CASRTRQGASYSNQPQHF.

The V call is TRBV20-1, the J call TRBJ2-7, with D unresolved. The CDR3 consists of 13 residues. The V and J ends lost 3 bases and 0 bases respectively, with 9 bases between them. Germline lookup yields CDR1 DFQATT and CDR2 SNEGSKA (reference sequence). The CDR3 protein is CSASGQDSYEQYF. DNA for the CDR3: TGCAGTGCTAGTGGGCAAGACTCCTACGAGCAGTACTTC.

This chain links TRBV18 with TRBJ1-6, with D perhaps matching TRBD1 (6 bases). CDR3 length: 15 amino acids. Looked up from germline, CDR1 is KGHSH and CDR2 is LQKENI. Trimming removed 6 bases at V and 11 bases at J, with 20 bases between. The CDR3 region has the DNA TGTGCCAGCTCGCCCGGGGGGGGCCCAAACCCACCCCTCCACTTT. It translates to CASSPGGGPNPPLHF.

The chain joins TRBV27 to TRBJ2-7; 11 nucleotides line up with TRBD2. CDR1 MNHEY and CDR2 SMNVEV come from the germline V gene (reference sequence). V lost 7 bases to trimming and J lost 4 bases; unmatched junction nucleotides: 6. The CDR3 covers 14 residues. CDR3 sequence (DNA): TGTGCCAGCATACGGACTAGCGGGTCTTACGAGCAGTACTTC. Its translation is CASIRTSGSYEQYF.

The chain recombines TRBV6-6 with TRBJ2-6, with 7 bases lining up with TRBD2. The CDR3 has 15 residues. CDR1 and CDR2 from the germline V gene are MNHNY and SVGAGI (reference sequence). V shed 11 bases, J shed 0 bases, and the junction held 7 bases outside the gene matches. The CDR3 is CAHLAVDSGANVLTF. The CDR3 DNA reads TGTGCCCACCTAGCGGTTGACTCTGGGGCCAACGTCCTGACTTTC.

The V call is TRBV20-1, the J call TRBJ2-7, with TRBD2 matching 8 bases. The CDR3 runs 13 residues. Losses at the gene ends were 3 bases for V and 2 bases for J; bases not matched to a gene: 3. Germline CDR1 reads DFQATT; CDR2 reads SNEGSKA (reference sequence). The chain's CDR3 is CSASAGGTYEQYF. The CDR3 DNA reads as TGCAGTGCTAGTGCGGGAGGCACCTACGAGCAGTACTTC.

V is TRBV10-3 and J is TRBJ2-5; 9 nucleotides line up with TRBD1. Germline CDR1 is ENHRY and CDR2 is SYGVKD. After removal of 6 bases from V and 3 bases from J, the junction contained 2 bases not matched to a gene. The CDR3 runs 13 residues. The CDR3 DNA is TGTGCCATCAGCAGGACAGGGGAAGAGACCCAGTACTTC. Protein product: CAISRTGEETQYF.

The chain links TRBV28 to TRBJ1-5, with D possibly TRBD1 on 5 matching bases. CDR3 size: 13 residues. The germline V gene encodes CDR1 MDHEN and CDR2 SYDVKM. With 2 bases removed from V and 9 bases from J, the gap between germline ends came to 11 bases. CDR3: CASSLTGDRPQHF. CDR3 DNA sequence: TGTGCCAGCAGTTTAACGGGGGATCGGCCCCAGCATTTT.

This clone was seen only once. The rearrangement joins TRBV6-2 or TRBV6-3 to TRBJ1-5; no reliable D call. V lost 0 bases and J 11 bases, leaving 17 bases between the germline ends. Germline CDR1 reads MNHEY; CDR2 reads SVGEGT. CDR3 length equals 15 residues. DNA for the CDR3: TGTGCCAGCAGTTACTCGCTCCCTACGTCGGTATCCCAGCATTTT. Amino acid sequence: CASSYSLPTSVSQHF.

This chain connects TRBV7-3 to TRBJ1-5; 8 positions match TRBD1. Trimming cost V 2 bases and J 8 bases; bases outside gene matches: 2. CDR3 length equals 13 residues. Germline CDR1 and CDR2: SGHTA and FQGTGA. The CDR3 DNA follows: TGTGCCAGCAGCTTAGGACAGGGTGAGCCCCAGCATTTT. Protein sequence: CASSLGQGEPQHF.

The chain joins TRBV28 to TRBJ1-4; 9 bases map to TRBD1. In germline, CDR1 is MDHEN, CDR2 SYDVKM. This CDR3 region has 14 residues. V gave up 6 bases and J gave up 5 bases; unmatched junction bases: 4. The CDR3 sequence is CASSGGTGNEKLFF. CDR3 DNA sequence: TGTGCCAGCAGCGGCGGGACAGGGAATGAAAAACTGTTTTTT.

V and J are TRBV18 and TRBJ2-3, with 11 bases that match TRBD2. Germline CDR1 KGHSH, CDR2 LQKENI. V gave up 4 bases and J gave up 1 base; unmatched junction bases: 1. CDR3 size: 15 residues. The CDR3 reads CASSQGLAGTDTQYF. The CDR3 region has the DNA TGTGCCAGCTCACAGGGACTAGCGGGCACAGATACGCAGTATTTT.

The chain joins TRBV11-3 to TRBJ1-1; D may be TRBD1 (5 bases). This CDR3 has 15 residues. Germline values: CDR1 SGHNT, CDR2 YENEEA. V was clipped by 7 bases and J by 0 bases, with 15 bases between them. CDR3 sequence reads: CASKLLGGLNTEAFF. DNA of the CDR3: TGTGCCAGCAAACTCTTGGGGGGGTTGAACACTGAAGCTTTCTTT.

The chain employs TRBV7-8 and TRBJ2-6; TRBD2 matches 7 bases. The germline V gene has CDR1 SGHVS and CDR2 FQNEAQ. The CDR3 contains 18 residues. V lost 1 base to trimming and J lost 0 bases; unmatched junction nucleotides: 6. This chain's CDR3 is CASSLVGGGRSGANVLTF. As DNA, the CDR3 is TGTGCCAGCAGCTTAGTTGGCGGGGGACGCTCTGGGGCCAACGTCCTGACTTTC.

The chain links TRBV27 to TRBJ2-3; D not certain. V lost 4 bases to trimming and J lost 2 bases, with 4 bases between them. The CDR3 is 12 residues long. Per germline, CDR1 MNHEY and CDR2 SMNVEV (reference sequence). The CDR3 is CASSSFTDTQYF. CDR3 nucleotides: TGTGCCAGCAGTTCCTTCACAGATACGCAGTATTTT.

The sample holds a few counts of this clone. V usage is TRBV7-9 and J usage is TRBJ2-1; 7 nucleotides agree with TRBD2. V lost 4 bases, J lost 8 bases, and 8 bases stayed unmatched. CDR3 length: 14 residues. CDR1 and CDR2 from the germline V gene are SEHNR and FQNEAQ (reference sequence). This CDR3 reads CASSSPGLGDEQFF. CDR3 sequence (DNA): TGTGCCAGCAGCTCCCCTGGACTAGGGGATGAGCAGTTCTTC.

CDR3 loop: CASSQEKPPNLKGNEQFF. The CDR3 DNA follows: TGCGCCAGCAGCCAAGAGAAACCCCCGAACCTAAAGGGGAATGAGCAGTTCTTC. This sequence joins TRBV4-3 and TRBJ2-1, with D possibly TRBD1 on 5 matching bases. This CDR3 is built from 18 residues. The germline CDR1 and CDR2 sequences are LGHNA and YSLEER. Deletions cut 0 bases from V and 7 bases from J, with 22 bases between.

The gene calls are TRBV6-5 and TRBJ2-7, with 8 bases that match TRBD2. The CDR3 has 14 residues. The ends lost 7 bases at V and 3 bases at J; junction bases unmatched: 8. Germline assignment: CDR1 MNHEY and CDR2 SVGAGI. The CDR3 coding sequence is TGTGCCAGCACACTAGCGGAGGGCCTCTACGAGCAGTACTTC. It codes for CASTLAEGLYEQYF.

The V call is TRBV2, the J call TRBJ1-5, with 8 nucleotides matching TRBD1. J gave up 5 bases and V 5 bases, and 8 bases lay outside the gene matches. Germline V gives CDR1 SNHLY, CDR2 FYNNEI. This CDR3 has 15 residues. For the CDR3, the DNA is TGTGCCAGCAGTCTCGGACAGGGCCGGTATCAGCCCCAGCATTTT. Translating it yields CASSLGQGRYQPQHF. Complete variable domain (other parts from reference TRBV2 and TRBJ1-5): EPEVTQTPSHQVTQMGQEVILRCVPISNHLYFYWYRQILGQKVEFLVSFYNNEISEKSEIFDDQFSVERPDGSNFTLKIRSTKLEDSAMYFCASSLGQGRYQPQHFGDGTRLSIL.

This clone was picked up a small number of times. The chain joins TRBV19 to TRBJ1-4; D gene uncertain. V dropped 3 bases and J dropped 10 bases, with 9 bases sitting between them. Looked up from germline, CDR1 is LNHDA and CDR2 is SQIVND (reference sequence). The CDR3 is 12 residues long. The CDR3 is CASSIGARKLFF. The CDR3, as DNA: TGTGCCAGTAGTATCGGTGCCCGAAAACTGTTTTTT.

The rearrangement uses TRBV5-4 and TRBJ2-2, with TRBD1 matching 8 bases. J was trimmed by 7 bases and V by 5 bases; bases with no gene match: 4. CDR1 SGHNT and CDR2 YYREEE come from the germline V gene (reference sequence). The CDR3 consists of 13 residues. As DNA, the CDR3 is TGTGCCAGCAGTAGAGACAGGGGCGGGGAGCTGTTTTTT. This gives the protein CASSRDRGGELFF.

This clone was seen just once. The chain links TRBV30 to TRBJ2-2; D is undetermined. V was trimmed by 0 bases and J by 2 bases, leaving 13 bases between them. Germline V CDR1 and CDR2: GTSNPN, SVGIG (reference sequence). The CDR3 extends over 16 amino acids. The CDR3 loop is CAWSVVWASNTGELFF. The CDR3, as DNA: TGTGCCTGGAGTGTGGTCTGGGCATCCAACACCGGGGAGCTGTTTTTT.

The chain links TRBV29-1 to TRBJ2-1, with 9 positions matching TRBD2. This CDR3 comprises 17 residues. V gave up 6 bases and J gave up 6 bases; unmatched junction bases: 18. From germline, CDR1 is SQVTM and CDR2 ANQGSEA. The CDR3 loop reads CSVVGASGASQSNEQFF. CDR3 DNA sequence: TGCAGCGTAGTAGGGGCTAGCGGGGCCTCGCAGTCCAATGAGCAGTTCTTC.

This clone has a handful of counts. The chain couples TRBV19 to TRBJ1-2; D possibly corresponds to TRBD1 (6 bases). The CDR3 is 14 residues long. V lost 1 base, J lost 7 bases, and 13 bases lay in between. In germline, CDR1 is LNHDA, CDR2 SQIVND (reference sequence). CDR3 DNA sequence: TGTGCCAGTAGTATAGGGGGGGGCGGATCTGGCTACACCTTC. Amino acids: CASSIGGGGSGYTF.

This clone was observed a few times. The chain is built from TRBV6-1 and TRBJ2-5; D perhaps matches TRBD2 (6 bases). The germline V gene encodes CDR1 MNHNS and CDR2 SASEGT. The ends were cut back, 1 base at V and 14 bases at J, with 17 bases in the middle. There are 13 residues in the CDR3. The CDR3 here is CASSEVRGMDIYF. DNA of the CDR3: TGTGCCAGCAGTGAAGTTCGCGGGATGGACATATACTTC.

This clone has more than one count but fewer than ten. This chain joins TRBV4-3 and TRBJ1-2; D not certain. The V end was cut by 4 bases, the J end by 6 bases, with 18 bases between. The germline gives CDR1 LGHNA, CDR2 YSLEER. The CDR3 spans 15 residues. The CDR3 protein is CASSRPSGGLDGYTF. The CDR3 nucleotides read TGCGCCAGCAGCCGCCCGTCCGGAGGCCTTGATGGCTACACCTTC.